Included here is one T cell receptor (beta chain) sequence, with context. Its specificity is unknown. This specimen comes from a study of cytomegalovirus exposure and HLA in healthy donors. At the level of the study: There were roughly 80 million unique TCRs (from HLA-typed donors) in an early data release.

The PCR contained 60 Vbeta and 13 Jbeta primers. TCRdb keeps only in-frame clones here, not all; method: immunoSEQ multiplex PCR. The table lists about 140,000 clones, over 70% of them singletons. Germline V gives CDR1 SNHLY, CDR2 FYNNEI. There are 19 residues in the CDR3. The V gene end was trimmed by 3 bases and the J gene end by 0 bases; junction bases not matched to a gene: 8. Study results and caveats: The only immune exposure information that was available was CMV serostatus.

The V and J genes are TRBV2 and TRBJ2-6; 10 bases fit TRBD2. This TCR was sampled from a male donor in good health and CMV-seronegative. Sequenced material: PBMCs. The CDR3 DNA reads as TGTGCCAGCAGTGAGCGGGTAGCGGGGGGTACCTCTGGGGCCAACGTCCTGACTTTC. Its translation is CASSERVAGGTSGANVLTF.